This TCR beta chain comes out of a study of cytomegalovirus exposure and HLA in healthy donors. The study, taken as a whole, reports: A few CMV-associated chains were confirmed in vitro to be specific for CMV antigens. Accurate prediction of HLA-A and HLA-B alleles (for most subjects) was reportedly achieved from TCR beta sequences.

Comment on this clone: Its matching antigen is unknown.

Amplification used 60 Vbeta primers and 13 Jbeta primers. TCRdb's table, derived via immunoSEQ multiplex PCR, lists solely in-frame clones and lacks some. The table has about 160,000 clones, around 68% seen once. The CDR3 sequence is 16 residues long. The trim removed 4 bases at V and 7 bases at J, leaving 11 bases unmatched. Germline loops: CDR1 SGHRS, CDR2 YFSETQ. V and J are TRBV5-1 and TRBJ1-6; 7 positions match TRBD1. The receptor was isolated from a man aged 50-59 years in good health and CMV-seronegative. Material: PBMCs. The CDR3 DNA is TGCGCCAGCAGCCAACTTCGACAGGGCCAAAATTCACCCCTCCACTTT. Translated, it gives CASSQLRQGQNSPLHF.